The source of this T cell receptor (beta chain) is a study of T cell responses to AZD1222 COVID-19 vaccine. Germline-derived CDR1 and CDR2 are GTSNPN and SVGIG (reference sequence). With 5 bases removed from V and 7 bases from J, the gap between germline ends came to 17 bases. This CDR3 has 14 amino acids. Produced via immunoSEQ multiplex PCR; TCRdb's table is partial and in-frame only. The repertoire holds 180,000 or so clones, with roughly 91% as singletons. A note on this clone: What it binds is unknown.

Study outcomes and limitations: Repertoires were collected only later (after the peak T cell response had occurred). Baseline serostatus was positive in only six AZD1222 recipients. Reportedly, close to half of spike-specific TCRs are directed against unmutated variant regions. Across the whole spike, CD4 TCRs peaked at regions 160-218 and 743-854.

The genes are TRBV30 and TRBJ2-2; D is ambiguous. The TCR was taken from an adult who received the AZD1222 COVID-19 vaccine. This specimen consisted of peripheral blood, obtained 28 days after the second AZD1222 dose. The CDR3 protein is CAWADGLPSGELFF. The CDR3 nucleotides read TGTGCCTGGGCTGACGGTCTTCCGAGCGGGGAGCTGTTTTTT.